The 21 T cell receptor beta chains in this list originate from one sample, sequenced in a study of ipilimumab plus nivolumab after autologous stem cell transplantation. Profiling relied on immunoSEQ multiplex PCR, and the TCRdb table lists in-frame clones only, not all of them. The profile shows over 15,000 clones, roughly four fifths of them singletons. The sequenced sample was PBMCs, obtained in a trial of ipilimumab plus nivolumab as post-transplant consolidation. Source of these receptors: a male donor with diffuse large B-cell lymphoma.

This clone was counted only a few times. The chain employs TRBV15 and TRBJ2-3; D possibly uses TRBD1 or TRBD2 (7 bases each). The CDR3 has 16 amino acids. V lost 0 bases and J 5 bases, leaving 15 bases between the germline ends. The germline V gene has CDR1 LNHNV and CDR2 YYDKDF (reference sequence). The CDR3 nucleotides read TGTGCCACCAGCAGAGAAGTGGGCAGGGGGGGAGATACGCAGTATTTT. Translated, it gives CATSREVGRGGDTQYF.

This sequence joins TRBV19 and TRBJ1-6; 9 positions agree with TRBD1. Trimming cost V 5 bases and J 10 bases; bases outside gene matches: 6. The CDR3 is 14 amino acids. CDR1 and CDR2 from the germline V gene are LNHDA and SQIVND (reference sequence). CDR3 sequence: CASSEDRGGSPLHF. CDR3 DNA sequence: TGTGCCAGTAGTGAAGACAGGGGGGGATCACCCCTCCACTTT.

Concerning this clone itself: Other DNA sequences in this specimen translate into the identical CDR3. V and J are TRBV6-1 and TRBJ1-2, with D unclear. CDR3 size: 13 residues. Germline CDR1 MNHNS, CDR2 SASEGT. Trimming removed 2 bases at V and 3 bases at J, with 7 bases between. CDR3 sequence (DNA): TGTGCCAGCAGTGAATGGGGTGACTATGGCTACACCTTC. This translates into CASSEWGDYGYTF.

J is TRBJ1-1 and V is TRBV2, with D possibly being TRBD1 (6 bases). CDR3 length: 13 amino acids. Germline values: CDR1 SNHLY, CDR2 FYNNEI. V lost 10 bases, J lost 1 base, and 13 bases lay in between. For the CDR3, the DNA is TGTGCCACAAGACAGGAAACGAACACTGAAGCTTTCTTT. Residues: CATRQETNTEAFF.

J is TRBJ2-3 and V is TRBV11-3, with a tentative D call TRBD1 (5 bases). CDR1 is SGHNT, CDR2 YENEEA, per germline. Trimming removed 1 base from V and 3 bases from J, with 11 bases in between. The CDR3 is 15 amino acids. This chain's CDR3 is CASSLGGRQTDTQYF. The CDR3, as DNA: TGTGCCAGCAGCTTAGGGGGCCGTCAGACAGATACGCAGTATTTT.

As for this clone: Distinct nucleotide sequences in the sample also encode this CDR3. The chain has TRBV7-9 and TRBJ1-1; tentatively, D is TRBD1 (5 bases). The CDR3 is 14 amino acids. The germline V and J ends were trimmed by 4 bases and 3 bases, with 12 bases remaining between them. Germline loops: CDR1 SEHNR, CDR2 FQNEAQ (reference sequence). This chain's CDR3 is CASSSGGGYTEAFF. CDR3 nucleotide sequence: TGTGCCAGCAGCTCCGGGGGGGGGTACACTGAAGCTTTCTTT.

This CDR3 reads CASSLVAGSLTDTQYF. Here the CDR3 DNA reads TGTGCCAGCAGTTTAGTGGCAGGAAGCCTCACAGATACGCAGTATTTT. The gene calls are TRBV27 and TRBJ2-3, with D uncertain. Germline V gene data show CDR1 as MNHEY and CDR2 as SMNVEV (reference sequence). The CDR3 runs 16 residues. V lost 2 bases and J lost 2, with 14 bases in between.

The V and J genes are TRBV18 and TRBJ1-2; D perhaps matches TRBD1 (6 bases). Germline V gene lookup returns CDR1 KGHSH and CDR2 LQKENI. The CDR3 runs 13 residues. The germline V and J ends were trimmed by 3 bases and 6 bases, with 11 bases remaining between them. This CDR3 is CASSPASGDGYTF. DNA of the CDR3: TGTGCCAGCTCACCGGCTTCAGGGGATGGCTACACCTTC.

V is TRBV6-6 and J is TRBJ2-2, with 8 bases matching TRBD1. V was clipped by 6 bases and J by 3 bases; unmatched bases: 6. Germline assignment: CDR1 MNHNY and CDR2 SVGAGI (reference sequence). This CDR3 region has 15 residues. CDR3 sequence: CASRMGQVYTGELFF. The CDR3 nucleotides are TGTGCCAGCAGGATGGGACAGGTATACACCGGGGAGCTGTTTTTT.

To note about this clone: At one of its ends the junction is not consistent with the germline gene, which may arise from a read error. This sequence joins TRBV7-7 and TRBJ2-5; 13 nucleotides line up with TRBD2. Looked up from germline, CDR1 is SSHAT and CDR2 is FNYEAQ (reference sequence). This CDR3 has 17 residues. The CDR3 sequence is CASSFGLAGDLQETQYF. The CDR3 DNA sequence: TGTGCTAGCAGCTTCGGACTAGCGGGGGACCTCCAAGAGACCCAGTACTTC. Combining the CDR3 with reference TRBV7-7 and TRBJ2-5 gives the whole variable domain GAGVSQSPRYKVTKRGQDVTLRCDPISSHATLYWYQQALGQGPEFLTYFNYEAQPDKSGLPSDRFSAERPEGSISTLTIQRTEQRDSAMYRCASSFGLAGDLQETQYFGPGTRLLVL.

The genes are TRBV6-1 and TRBJ2-7; 7 bases line up with TRBD1. V lost 5 bases, J lost 2 bases, and 9 bases stayed unmatched. Germline-derived CDR1 and CDR2 are MNHNS and SASEGT. This CDR3 contains 15 residues. CDR3 sequence (DNA): TGTGCCAGCAGTCAAAGACAGGGTACCCCCTACGAGCAGTACTTC. Protein sequence: CASSQRQGTPYEQYF.

The gene calls are TRBV9 and TRBJ1-5; D gene ambiguous. The V end was cut by 4 bases, the J end by 15 bases, with 17 bases between. Germline CDR1 is SGDLS and CDR2 is YYNGEE. This CDR3 has 12 residues. CDR3 in amino acids: CASSKVPLFGHF. CDR3 coding DNA: TGTGCCAGCAGCAAGGTCCCCCTTTTTGGGCATTTT. The full variable domain, completed using reference TRBV9 and TRBJ1-5, is DSGVTQTPKHLITATGQRVTLRCSPRSGDLSVYWYQQSLDQGLQFLIQYYNGEERAKGNILERFSAQQFPDLHSELNLSSLELGDSALYFCASSKVPLFGHFGDGTRLSIL.

The genes are TRBV19 and TRBJ1-5, with D possibly TRBD1 on 5 matching bases. Germline CDR1 reads LNHDA; CDR2 reads SQIVND (reference sequence). Trimming left V 8 bases short and J 4 bases short, with 24 bases between. This CDR3 has 17 amino acids. This CDR3 reads CASEGIALGGRNQPQHF. The CDR3 DNA is TGTGCCAGTGAAGGCATTGCACTCGGGGGGAGGAATCAGCCCCAGCATTTT. Filled out from reference TRBV19 and TRBJ1-5, the complete variable domain reads DGGITQSPKYLFRKEGQNVTLSCEQNLNHDAMYWYRQDPGQGLRLIYYSQIVNDFQKGDIAEGYSVSREKKESFPLTVTSAQKNPTAFYLCASEGIALGGRNQPQHFGDGTRLSIL.

The genes are TRBV10-3 and TRBJ1-3, with D perhaps TRBD1 (5 bases). Trimming shortened V by 3 bases and J by 0 bases, and 9 bases separated the two germline ends. This CDR3 has 15 residues. Germline V lookup: CDR1 ENHRY, CDR2 SYGVKD. For the CDR3, the DNA is TGTGCCATCAGTGATGGGGCCAACTCTGGAAACACCATATATTTT. Its translation: CAISDGANSGNTIYF.

This clone appeared once. The chain joins TRBV5-1 to TRBJ2-3; TRBD2 matches 9 bases. Germline CDR1 reads SGHRS; CDR2 reads YFSETQ. CDR3 size: 16 residues. With 0 bases clipped from V and 4 bases from J, the junction kept 6 bases outside the gene matches. CDR3 in amino acids: CASSLVAGGTADTQYF. Here the CDR3 DNA reads TGCGCCAGCAGCTTGGTGGCGGGGGGGACGGCAGATACGCAGTATTTT.

The gene calls are TRBV6-5 and TRBJ1-1; D remains unclear. Trimming cost V 2 bases and J 5 bases, with 6 bases left between them. CDR3 length: 12 residues. CDR1 and CDR2 (germline): MNHEY, SVGAGI. CDR3 sequence: CASSYGRTEAFF. CDR3 DNA: TGTGCCAGCAGTTACGGTCGTACTGAAGCTTTCTTT.

V usage is TRBV9 and J usage is TRBJ1-2; no clear D gene. V lost 0 bases to trimming and J lost 0 bases, with 9 bases between them. The CDR3 extends over 15 amino acids. Germline lookup yields CDR1 SGDLS and CDR2 YYNGEE. DNA of the CDR3: TGTGCCAGCAGCGTAGGGCACCCTTCTAACTATGGCTACACCTTC. It translates to CASSVGHPSNYGYTF.

The V call is TRBV5-1, the J call TRBJ2-3, with D unresolved. Between the trimmed V and J ends, which lost 7 bases and 4 bases, there was a span of 13 bases. The CDR3 has 13 residues. Germline CDR1 reads SGHRS; CDR2 reads YFSETQ. CDR3 coding DNA: TGCGCCAGCGGAGAGGAAGATCCAGATACGCAGTATTTT. Translation gives CASGEEDPDTQYF.

This clone came up a few times. V is TRBV9 and J is TRBJ2-3; a weak D match, TRBD2 (7 bases). Looked up from germline, CDR1 is SGDLS and CDR2 is YYNGEE. The CDR3 covers 16 residues. V shed 3 bases and J shed 2 bases, with 16 bases lying between them. CDR3 region: CASSAWGRGNTDTQYF. CDR3 coding DNA: TGTGCCAGCAGCGCCTGGGGGCGGGGGAACACAGATACGCAGTATTTT.

By its share, this clone is medium-sized (0.01 to 0.1%). This CDR3 is CASSQDFFAGMDGYTF. The CDR3 nucleotides read TGTGCCAGCAGCCAAGATTTCTTTGCAGGGATGGATGGCTACACCTTC. This rearrangement joins TRBV4-2 to TRBJ1-2; weak D call: TRBD1 (5 bases). This CDR3 is built from 16 residues. The germline V gene has CDR1 LGHNA and CDR2 YNFKEQ. The V end was cut by 0 bases, the J end by 6 bases, with 17 bases between.

The chain couples TRBV27 to TRBJ2-6; TRBD2 matches 8 bases. CDR3 length: 18 amino acids. Germline V lookup: CDR1 MNHEY, CDR2 SMNVEV (reference sequence). With 6 bases clipped from V and 0 bases from J, the junction kept 10 bases outside the gene matches. CDR3 region: CASRPGGGRSSGANVLTF. The CDR3 region has the DNA TGTGCCAGCAGGCCCGGCGGGGGGAGGAGCTCTGGGGCCAACGTCCTGACTTTC.